The rows below give T cell receptor beta chains drawn from one sample of a study of blood T cell repertoires in COVID-19. The data were produced by immunoSEQ multiplex PCR, yet TCRdb's version contains in-frame clones alone and is incomplete. Among about 120,000 clones listed, about 80% were seen once. The sequenced material came from peripheral blood. The receptors derive from a woman of 80 years or more with acute or convalescent COVID-19. Each CDR3 is given without its conserved first and last residue.

CDR3: ASSWTGNTGELF
V: TRBV7-9
length: 12
J: TRBJ2-2

CDR3: ASSLRDRVTDTQY
V: TRBV5-4
length: 13
J: TRBJ2-3

CDR3: ASRKTALNTEAF
V: TRBV4-3
length: 12
J: TRBJ1-1

CDR3: ASSVGLAGNTGELF
V: TRBV9
length: 14
J: TRBJ2-2

CDR3: ASSQGQSYT
V: TRBV6-5
length: 9
J: TRBJ1-2

CDR3: ASSFLSTQETQY
V: TRBV7-2
length: 12
J: TRBJ2-5

CDR3: ASSEEQVPGNTIY
V: TRBV6-1
length: 13
J: TRBJ1-3

CDR3: ASSPDTYGYT
V: TRBV18
length: 10
J: TRBJ1-2

CDR3: ASSLRQVYSNQPQH
V: TRBV28
length: 14
J: TRBJ1-5

CDR3: ASSKGQGIYGYT
V: TRBV19
length: 12
J: TRBJ1-2

CDR3: ASSYWAGGDGSYEQY
V: TRBV6-2/TRBV6-3
length: 15
J: TRBJ2-7

CDR3: ASSRQKYTEAF
V: TRBV7-3
length: 11
J: TRBJ1-1

CDR3: ASSLGGGRANEKLF
V: TRBV7-9
length: 14
J: TRBJ1-4

CDR3: ATSRGAGNIQY
V: TRBV15
length: 11
J: TRBJ2-4

CDR3: ASRTTGVGEQY
V: TRBV28
length: 11
J: TRBJ2-7

CDR3: ASSGLSSGNTIY
V: TRBV18
length: 12
J: TRBJ1-3

CDR3: ASSETGGVYGYT
V: TRBV6-4
length: 12
J: TRBJ1-2

CDR3: ASSMVIERGRGYT
V: TRBV19
length: 13
J: TRBJ1-2

CDR3: ASSQTSGGADTQY
V: TRBV3-1/TRBV3-2
length: 13
J: TRBJ2-3

CDR3: SVGVRGLKYEQY
V: TRBV29-1
length: 12
J: TRBJ2-7

CDR3: ASSLNRNTEAF
V: TRBV7-2
length: 11
J: TRBJ1-1

CDR3: ASSSNRGGAYEQY
V: TRBV7-2
length: 13
J: TRBJ2-7

CDR3: ASQGALSGANVLT
V: TRBV10-3
length: 13
J: TRBJ2-6

CDR3: ASSQVTARQGDTEAF
V: TRBV4-2
length: 15
J: TRBJ1-1

CDR3: ASSLQKTGELF
V: TRBV6-6
length: 11
J: TRBJ2-2

CDR3: ASSPPRGQGTETQY
V: TRBV18
length: 14
J: TRBJ2-5

CDR3: ATSHGPSGGYT
V: TRBV24-1
length: 11
J: TRBJ1-2

CDR3: ASSYPGQGKKIYEQY
V: TRBV6-2/TRBV6-3
length: 15
J: TRBJ2-7

CDR3: ASSRLPGQGGYEQY
V: TRBV14
length: 14
J: TRBJ2-7

CDR3: ASSPYLAGGLEQY
V: TRBV4-3
length: 13
J: TRBJ2-7

CDR3: ASSPRQGFTGELF
V: TRBV19
length: 13
J: TRBJ2-2

CDR3: ASSATGSSYNEQF
V: TRBV11-3
length: 13
J: TRBJ2-1

CDR3: ASSLNPGPYGYT
V: TRBV7-3
length: 12
J: TRBJ1-2

CDR3: ATSRRGNVYNEQF
V: TRBV15
length: 13
J: TRBJ2-1

CDR3: ASRGGQYSNQPQH
V: TRBV19
length: 13
J: TRBJ1-5

CDR3: ATSRDRGQTDTQY
V: TRBV30
length: 13
J: TRBJ2-3